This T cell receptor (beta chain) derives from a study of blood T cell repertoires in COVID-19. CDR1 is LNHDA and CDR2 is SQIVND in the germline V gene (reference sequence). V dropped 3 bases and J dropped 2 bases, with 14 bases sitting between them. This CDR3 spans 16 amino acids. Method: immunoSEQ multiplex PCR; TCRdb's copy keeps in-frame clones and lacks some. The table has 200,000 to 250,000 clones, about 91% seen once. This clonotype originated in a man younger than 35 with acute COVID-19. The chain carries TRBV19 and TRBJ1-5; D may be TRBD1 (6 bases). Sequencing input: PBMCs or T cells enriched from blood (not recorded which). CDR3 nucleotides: TGTGCCAGTAGTATCCGGGACAAGGATCGCAATCAGCCCCAGCATTTT. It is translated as CASSIRDKDRNQPQHF.